The 23 T cell receptor beta chains listed next were all sequenced from one sample in a study of blood T cell repertoires in COVID-19. TCRdb's table, derived via immunoSEQ multiplex PCR, lists solely in-frame clones and lacks some. The sample has 150,000 to 200,000 clones, over 60% seen once. Sequencing used peripheral blood. The origin of the receptors is a man aged 60 to 69 with acute or convalescent COVID-19.

The chain has TRBV10-3 and TRBJ1-2, with 7 bases lining up with TRBD1. Germline V CDR1 and CDR2: ENHRY, SYGVKD. V trimming: 0 bases; J trimming: 4 bases; junction bases outside the gene matches: 5. CDR3 length: 15 amino acids. The DNA for the CDR3 is TGTGCCATCAGTGAGTCGGAACAGGGGATCTATGGCTACACCTTC. Translating it yields CAISESEQGIYGYTF.

There are a few counts of this clone. This chain joins TRBV5-6 and TRBJ1-5, with TRBD1 matching 7 bases. Per the germline V gene, CDR1 is SGHDT and CDR2 is YYEEEE. Trimming took 4 bases from V and 6 from J; bases not matched to a gene: 10. This CDR3 contains 15 residues. This CDR3 is CASSTYGTDGQPQHF. The CDR3 DNA sequence: TGTGCCAGCAGCACCTACGGGACAGACGGTCAGCCCCAGCATTTT.

This clone was seen once. The chain carries TRBV6-5 and TRBJ1-2, with 9 bases that match TRBD1. The germline V gene has CDR1 MNHEY and CDR2 SVGAGI. Losses at the gene ends were 0 bases for V and 8 bases for J; bases not matched to a gene: 4. CDR3 size: 14 residues. The CDR3 coding sequence is TGTGCCAGCAGTTACTCAGGGACAGGGAAGGGCTACACCTTC. Encoded protein: CASSYSGTGKGYTF.

The rearrangement links TRBV21-1 to TRBJ2-7; TRBD2, the table's D call, lacks a check against the DNA. TRBV21-1 is labeled a pseudogene. The CDR3 has 15 residues. CDR3 nucleotides: TGTGCCAGCACCAGAGGTTCCGGGGAGCCCTACGAGCAGTACTTC. It encodes CASTRGSGEPYEQYF.

This clone was detected a few times. The rearrangement uses TRBV5-1 and TRBJ1-1; D gene unclear. V was cut by 4 bases and J by 0 bases, with 7 bases left in between. The CDR3 has 13 amino acids. Per germline, CDR1 SGHRS and CDR2 YFSETQ. The CDR3 region has the DNA TGCGCCAGCAGCGCCTCAGTGAACACTGAAGCTTTCTTT. Translating it yields CASSASVNTEAFF.

This chain uses TRBV5-1 with TRBJ1-2; 8 positions match TRBD1. Germline trimming cut 4 bases from V and 7 bases from J; bases unmatched to any gene: 3. This CDR3 contains 12 residues. Germline CDR1 reads SGHRS; CDR2 reads YFSETQ. CDR3: CASSEDRAGYTF. CDR3 nucleotides: TGCGCCAGCAGCGAGGACAGGGCTGGCTACACCTTC.

The rearrangement links TRBV5-6 to TRBJ2-1, with D perhaps matching TRBD1 (5 bases). CDR1 SGHDT and CDR2 YYEEEE come from the germline V gene. The CDR3 is 13 residues long. The V and J ends lost 4 bases and 8 bases respectively, with 13 bases between them. The CDR3 protein is CASSPQGFHEQFF. CDR3 bases: TGTGCCAGCAGCCCCCAGGGTTTCCATGAGCAGTTCTTC. The full variable domain, rest sourced from reference TRBV5-6 and TRBJ2-1, is DAGVTQSPTHLIKTRGQQVTLRCSPKSGHDTVSWYQQALGQGPQFIFQYYEEEERQRGNFPDRFSGHQFPNYSSELNVNALLLGDSALYLCASSPQGFHEQFFGPGTRLTVL.

The V call is TRBV19, the J call TRBJ1-3; unclear D gene. This CDR3 comprises 16 residues. The germline V gene has CDR1 LNHDA and CDR2 SQIVND (reference sequence). Trimming pared 3 bases from V and 3 bases from J, leaving 15 bases between. As DNA, the CDR3 is TGTGCCAGTAGTATTGGTAAACGAGGGATTGGAAACACCATATATTTT. As protein: CASSIGKRGIGNTIYF.

This chain links TRBV7-9 with TRBJ1-2; 8 bases match TRBD1. CDR3 size: 16 residues. Germline V gene data show CDR1 as SEHNR and CDR2 as FQNEAQ (reference sequence). The V gene end was trimmed by 0 bases and the J gene end by 8 bases; junction bases not matched to a gene: 11. DNA of the CDR3: TGTGCCAGCAGCTTAGCGGAACTCCAGGGGGCGGTCGGCTACACCTTC. Its protein is CASSLAELQGAVGYTF.

This clone occurred once. This chain's CDR3 is CASSEAPSSKGGNEQFF. CDR3 DNA: TGTGCCAGCAGTGAAGCGCCGTCTAGCAAGGGGGGGAATGAGCAGTTCTTC. The chain combines TRBV6-1 with TRBJ2-1; D perhaps matches TRBD2 (7 bases). V lost 0 bases, J lost 7 bases, and 19 bases lay in between. Germline V CDR1 and CDR2: MNHNS, SASEGT. CDR3 length equals 17 residues.

The rearrangement uses TRBV19 and TRBJ1-2; 10 nucleotides align to TRBD1. The CDR3 loop spans 15 amino acids. Trimming at V came to 6 bases and at J to 2 bases, leaving 6 bases not matched to a gene. Germline CDR1 is LNHDA and CDR2 is SQIVND (reference sequence). CDR3 amino acids: CASSRRDRGNYGYTF. The CDR3 DNA reads as TGTGCCAGTAGCCGACGGGACAGGGGCAACTATGGCTACACCTTC. Full variable domain (rest looked up from reference TRBV19 and TRBJ1-2): DGGITQSPKYLFRKEGQNVTLSCEQNLNHDAMYWYRQDPGQGLRLIYYSQIVNDFQKGDIAEGYSVSREKKESFPLTVTSAQKNPTAFYLCASSRRDRGNYGYTFGSGTRLTVV.

The genes are TRBV7-9 and TRBJ1-2; 12 bases match TRBD1. From germline, CDR1 is SEHNR and CDR2 FQNEAQ (reference sequence). V was clipped by 1 base and J by 7 bases; unmatched bases: 7. The CDR3 runs to 16 residues. CDR3 in amino acids: CASSLEWDRGHAGYTF. The CDR3 nucleotides are TGTGCCAGCAGCTTAGAGTGGGACAGGGGGCACGCTGGCTACACCTTC.

V usage is TRBV6-5 and J usage is TRBJ1-1; 7 bases line up with TRBD1. CDR1 and CDR2 (germline): MNHEY, SVGAGI. The CDR3 extends over 14 amino acids. V trimming: 4 bases; J trimming: 4 bases; junction bases outside the gene matches: 6. In DNA form, the CDR3 reads TGTGCCAGCAGTTCGGAGGGGGCGCCCACTGAAGCTTTCTTT. It yields the protein CASSSEGAPTEAFF.

This chain joins TRBV19 and TRBJ1-6; D remains ambiguous. The germline gives CDR1 LNHDA, CDR2 SQIVND (reference sequence). Trimming removed 7 bases at V and 5 bases at J, with 15 bases between. The CDR3 is made up of 15 amino acids. The CDR3 nucleotides read TGTGCCAGTACCCTCCGCCAGAATAATAATTCACCCCTCCACTTT. Translated, it gives CASTLRQNNNSPLHF.

The chain carries TRBV11-2 and TRBJ1-6; TRBD1 agrees at 8 bases. This CDR3 spans 16 amino acids. Germline assignment: CDR1 SGHAT and CDR2 FQNNGV. J lost 0 bases, V lost 5 bases, and 3 bases had no gene match. The CDR3 sequence is CASSHRGSSYNSPLHF. As DNA, the CDR3 is TGTGCCAGCAGCCACAGGGGGAGCTCCTATAATTCACCCCTCCACTTT.

V gene TRBV7-5 combines with J gene TRBJ1-5; the table's D call of TRBD1 was not tested on the DNA. TRBV7-5 is shown as a pseudogene. There are 17 residues in the CDR3. CDR3 region: CARSSGQPPYSNQPQHF. The CDR3, as DNA: TGTGCCAGAAGCTCGGGACAGCCTCCTTATAGCAATCAGCCCCAGCATTTT.

This chain links TRBV6-5 with TRBJ2-3; 10 bases align to TRBD2. CDR1 MNHEY and CDR2 SVGAGI come from the germline V gene. Trimming took 10 bases from V and 4 from J; bases not matched to a gene: 11. The CDR3 loop spans 15 amino acids. This CDR3 reads CAIGQRGGLSDTQYF. The CDR3 DNA sequence: TGTGCCATCGGTCAGCGGGGGGGCTTGTCAGATACGCAGTATTTT.

This sequence joins TRBV19 and TRBJ1-1; D call uncertain. CDR3 length equals 13 residues. Germline values: CDR1 LNHDA, CDR2 SQIVND (reference sequence). The V and J ends lost 4 bases and 2 bases respectively, with 8 bases between them. Here the CDR3 DNA reads TGTGCCAGTAGTACTAACAGAAACACTGAAGCTTTCTTT. Its protein is CASSTNRNTEAFF.

In DNA, the CDR3 is TGTGCCACCAGTGATCCTGCAGGGGGCACAGATACGCAGTATTTT. This gives the protein CATSDPAGGTDTQYF. This chain uses TRBV24-1 with TRBJ2-3; D possibly corresponds to TRBD1 (6 bases). Between the trimmed V and J ends, which lost 3 bases and 1 base, there was a span of 10 bases. Germline V gene lookup returns CDR1 KGHDR and CDR2 SFDVKD. The CDR3 is made up of 15 amino acids.

V gene TRBV2 combines with J gene TRBJ1-5; D not resolved. CDR3 length: 16 residues. The V and J ends lost 6 bases and 1 base respectively, with 16 bases between them. Germline CDR1 SNHLY, CDR2 FYNNEI. The CDR3 DNA sequence: TGTGCCAGCAGCGAGGAACATCCAAAAAGCAATCAGCCCCAGCATTTT. Residues: CASSEEHPKSNQPQHF. Full variable domain (rest looked up from reference TRBV2 and TRBJ1-5): EPEVTQTPSHQVTQMGQEVILRCVPISNHLYFYWYRQILGQKVEFLVSFYNNEISEKSEIFDDQFSVERPDGSNFTLKIRSTKLEDSAMYFCASSEEHPKSNQPQHFGDGTRLSIL.

The CDR3 loop reads CASRGQVYSNQPQHF. The CDR3, as DNA: TGTGCCAGCAGGGGACAGGTCTATAGCAATCAGCCCCAGCATTTT. This chain joins TRBV2 and TRBJ1-5; TRBD1 agrees at 8 bases. The V gene's germline CDR1 is SNHLY and CDR2 FYNNEI. Germline trimming cut 6 bases from V and 0 bases from J; bases unmatched to any gene: 4. The CDR3 has 15 amino acids.

This clone was picked up one time. The V and J genes are TRBV15 and TRBJ2-7; D is perhaps TRBD1 (6 bases). The V end was cut by 0 bases, the J end by 4 bases, with 10 bases between. CDR1 and CDR2 from the germline V gene are LNHNV and YYDKDF (reference sequence). The CDR3 has 14 residues. For the CDR3, the DNA is TGTGCCACCAGCAGAGATGGACAGAATTACGAGCAGTACTTC. Protein: CATSRDGQNYEQYF.

The chain carries TRBV5-5 and TRBJ1-1, with D possibly TRBD1 on 6 matching bases. The CDR3 is made up of 15 amino acids. V was shortened by 4 bases and J by 5 bases, with 18 bases between the two germline ends. Germline assignment: CDR1 SGHKS and CDR2 YYEKEE (reference sequence). This chain's CDR3 is CASSLTRTVETEAFF. The CDR3 nucleotides read TGTGCCAGCAGCCTGACCCGGACAGTGGAGACTGAAGCTTTCTTT.